The 26 T cell receptor beta chains below come from one sample, sequenced in a study of Ad26.COV2.S vaccination and SARS-CoV-2 variants. Indicated treatment: around 19 received Ad26.COV2.S at low or high dose, single or two shots; about five received placebo; per-sample allocation not given. Vaccine and placebo recipients were sampled on day 63 after the first injection. The method was immunoSEQ multiplex PCR; TCRdb's version includes in-frame clones alone and lacks a portion of them. The sample lists about 400,000 clones; approximately 90% were seen once. This specimen was peripheral blood, taken in a trial of Ad26.COV2.S vaccine versus placebo. The receptor source for this set is a person aged 18-65 years who received the Ad26.COV2.S COVID-19 vaccine or a placebo.

The rearrangement joins TRBV7-8 to TRBJ1-1, with D unresolved. Germline CDR1 reads SGHVS; CDR2 reads FQNEAQ. This CDR3 comprises 15 residues. Trimming stripped 1 base from V and 0 bases from J, with 9 bases between. CDR3 sequence: CASSLGQNMNTEAFF. The CDR3 nucleotides are TGTGCCAGCAGCTTAGGCCAGAATATGAACACTGAAGCTTTCTTT.

Turning to this clone: Within the sample, other DNA sequences also encode this same CDR3. This chain joins TRBV6-6 and TRBJ2-7, with D possibly matching TRBD1 (6 bases). Deletions cut 2 bases from V and 3 bases from J, with 8 bases between. Germline-derived CDR1 and CDR2 are MNHNY and SVGAGI (reference sequence). This CDR3 is built from 13 residues. The CDR3 nucleotides read TGTGCCAGCAGTTACGGACAGAACTACGAGCAGTACTTC. It translates to CASSYGQNYEQYF.

This chain links TRBV19 with TRBJ1-1; 8 nucleotides line up with TRBD1. With 5 bases clipped from V and 5 bases from J, the junction kept 7 bases outside the gene matches. The CDR3 runs 14 residues. Germline lookup yields CDR1 LNHDA and CDR2 SQIVND (reference sequence). CDR3 nucleotide sequence: TGTGCCAGTAGTCTTGACAGGGGCCGGACTGAAGCTTTCTTT. Translating gives CASSLDRGRTEAFF.

The chain uses TRBV6-1 and TRBJ1-1; D remains unclear. Deletions cut 2 bases from V and 3 bases from J, with 10 bases between. The CDR3 sequence is 14 residues long. Germline V lookup: CDR1 MNHNS, CDR2 SASEGT. CDR3 nucleotide sequence: TGTGCCAGCAGTGAACACCCTCGGGACACTGAAGCTTTCTTT. Protein: CASSEHPRDTEAFF.

This chain joins TRBV5-4 and TRBJ1-5; D might be TRBD1 (6 bases). V gave up 4 bases and J gave up 2 bases, with 13 bases separating them. Per germline, CDR1 SGHNT and CDR2 YYREEE (reference sequence). The CDR3 is 15 residues long. The CDR3 DNA reads TGTGCCAGCAGCCGGGGGGGGCGGGGCAATCAGCCCCAGCATTTT. It translates to CASSRGGRGNQPQHF. Complete variable domain (other parts from reference TRBV5-4 and TRBJ1-5): ETGVTQSPTHLIKTRGQQVTLRCSSQSGHNTVSWYQQALGQGPQFIFQYYREEENGRGNFPPRFSGLQFPNYSSELNVNALELDDSALYLCASSRGGRGNQPQHFGDGTRLSIL.

Notes on this clone: Distinct nucleotide sequences in the sample also encode this CDR3. The chain is built from TRBV28 and TRBJ2-7; D gene ambiguous. The CDR3 totals 13 residues. The V end was cut by 2 bases, the J end by 0 bases, with 5 bases between. The germline V gene encodes CDR1 MDHEN and CDR2 SYDVKM. Here the CDR3 reads CASSLGSSYEQYF. DNA of the CDR3: TGTGCCAGCAGTTTAGGCTCCTCCTACGAGCAGTACTTC.

This chain joins TRBV11-1 and TRBJ2-1; D is unclear. There are 14 residues in the CDR3. CDR1 and CDR2 (germline): SGHAT, FQDESV (reference sequence). The V end lost 1 base, the J end lost 5 bases, and 9 bases lay between the germline ends. The CDR3 is CASSLGVVNNEQFF. The CDR3 nucleotides read TGTGCCAGCAGCTTAGGGGTGGTTAACAATGAGCAGTTCTTC.

The chain couples TRBV10-3 to TRBJ2-2, with D perhaps matching TRBD1 (6 bases). The V gene's germline CDR1 is ENHRY and CDR2 SYGVKD. The CDR3 loop spans 16 amino acids. V dropped 3 bases and J dropped 3 bases, with 14 bases sitting between them. CDR3 sequence reads: CAISDPRGTDTGELFF. The CDR3, as DNA: TGTGCCATCAGTGACCCGAGGGGGACCGACACCGGGGAGCTGTTTTTT.

V usage is TRBV6-5 and J usage is TRBJ2-1, with D unclear. CDR1 and CDR2 (germline): MNHEY, SVGAGI. V was clipped by 7 bases and J by 7 bases, with 20 bases between them. The CDR3 contains 15 residues. As DNA, the CDR3 is TGTGCCAGCACTCTAAGGCAGGCACCAGGTAATGAGCAGTTCTTC. Encoded protein: CASTLRQAPGNEQFF.

The V call is TRBV7-2, the J call TRBJ2-3; 11 bases align to TRBD2. J lost 2 bases, V lost 6 bases, and 13 bases had no gene match. This CDR3 region has 18 residues. Germline assignment: CDR1 SGHTA and CDR2 FQGNSA. The CDR3 nucleotides are TGTGCCAGCAGTTGGAGGCCGGGACTAGCGGCTTTCACAGATACGCAGTATTTT. It codes for CASSWRPGLAAFTDTQYF. Full variable domain (outside the CDR3, taken from reference TRBV7-2 and TRBJ2-3): GAGVSQSPSNKVTEKGKDVELRCDPISGHTALYWYRQSLGQGLEFLIYFQGNSAPDKSGLPSDRFSAERTGGSVSTLTIQRTQQEDSAVYLCASSWRPGLAAFTDTQYFGPGTRLTVL.

The table lists this clone with a count of one. V and J are TRBV19 and TRBJ2-2; the D gene is possibly TRBD2 (6 bases). CDR1 and CDR2 from the germline V gene are LNHDA and SQIVND (reference sequence). V gave up 3 bases and J gave up 0 bases, with 11 bases separating them. This CDR3 spans 16 amino acids. Written as DNA, the CDR3 is TGTGCCAGTAGTATCCTAGCGAAATCGAACACCGGGGAGCTGTTTTTT. This codes for CASSILAKSNTGELFF.

This sequence joins TRBV2 and TRBJ2-1; 12 nucleotides line up with TRBD2. CDR1 is SNHLY and CDR2 is FYNNEI in the germline V gene. Germline trimming cut 6 bases from V and 3 bases from J; bases unmatched to any gene: 3. The CDR3 runs 15 residues. The CDR3 DNA reads TGTGCCAGCAGGAGGACTAGCGGGATCTACAATGAGCAGTTCTTC. Encoded protein: CASRRTSGIYNEQFF.

The rearrangement links TRBV2 to TRBJ1-4; 8 bases fit TRBD1. Germline-derived CDR1 and CDR2 are SNHLY and FYNNEI. The trim removed 6 bases at V and 4 bases at J, leaving 7 bases unmatched. The CDR3 spans 15 residues. The CDR3 coding sequence is TGTGCCAGCAGCGCCAGACAGGGGCTTAATGAAAAACTGTTTTTT. It specifies CASSARQGLNEKLFF.

Ten or more counts support this clone. Within the sample, other DNA sequences also encode this same CDR3. The rearrangement uses TRBV11-3 and TRBJ2-5; D not resolved. Trimming took off 5 bases at V and 1 base at J, with 8 bases between the two ends. Germline CDR1 SGHNT, CDR2 YENEEA. The CDR3 covers 13 residues. The CDR3 sequence is CASSLNSQETQYF. CDR3 DNA: TGTGCCAGCAGCCTAAACAGCCAAGAGACCCAGTACTTC.

This clone was seen just once. The V call is TRBV30, the J call TRBJ2-5, with D possibly TRBD2 on 5 matching bases. Germline V gene lookup returns CDR1 GTSNPN and CDR2 SVGIG (reference sequence). V lost 0 bases and J lost 1, with 6 bases in between. The CDR3 extends over 13 amino acids. The CDR3 here is CAWSVDFQETQYF. CDR3 nucleotides: TGTGCCTGGAGTGTGGACTTCCAAGAGACCCAGTACTTC.

This clone has only a few counts. The J gene is TRBJ2-7, the V gene TRBV11-3; D not resolved. V was pared by 1 base and J by 1 base, with 11 bases between. Germline V CDR1 and CDR2: SGHNT, YENEEA. The length of the CDR3 is 15 residues. In DNA form, the CDR3 reads TGTGCCAGCAGCTTAGCAGCGTCCCTATCCTACGAGCAGTACTTC. Protein sequence: CASSLAASLSYEQYF.

This chain connects TRBV6-5 to TRBJ1-1, with a tentative D call TRBD1 (5 bases). The V and J ends lost 5 bases and 2 bases respectively, with 9 bases between them. CDR1 is MNHEY, CDR2 SVGAGI, per germline. The CDR3 is 13 amino acids. The CDR3 DNA reads as TGTGCCAGCAGTCACGACAGCAACACTGAAGCTTTCTTT. This encodes CASSHDSNTEAFF.

As regards this clone: This CDR3 is also generated by other DNA sequences in the sample. The chain recombines TRBV7-9 with TRBJ2-7; D gene unclear. CDR1 and CDR2 (germline): SEHNR, FQNEAQ (reference sequence). This CDR3 has 12 residues. Trimming shortened V by 1 base and J by 7 bases, and 8 bases separated the two germline ends. The CDR3 sequence: CASSLGQTEQYF. The DNA of the CDR3 is TGTGCCAGCAGCTTAGGTCAGACGGAGCAGTACTTC.

V usage is TRBV5-4 and J usage is TRBJ1-3, with 7 bases fitting TRBD1. The CDR3 runs 15 residues. The ends lost 4 bases at V and 7 bases at J; junction bases unmatched: 11. The germline gives CDR1 SGHNT, CDR2 YYREEE (reference sequence). This CDR3 is CASSKTGPVENTIYF. CDR3 sequence (DNA): TGTGCCAGCAGCAAGACAGGGCCTGTGGAGAACACCATATATTTT.

Here the CDR3 DNA reads TGTGCCAGCAGTGAAACGAGGTCTAGCGGGAGGGGGGAGACCCAGTACTTC. This codes for CASSETRSSGRGETQYF. V is TRBV2 and J is TRBJ2-5; 12 nucleotides line up with TRBD2. The V and J ends lost 2 bases and 5 bases, in that order; junction bases with no gene match: 9. Germline loops: CDR1 SNHLY, CDR2 FYNNEI. CDR3 length: 17 residues.

The rearrangement uses TRBV6-5 and TRBJ2-2; no reliable D call. Trimming left V 11 bases short and J 2 bases short, with 12 bases between. This CDR3 spans 13 amino acids. Germline V gene data show CDR1 as MNHEY and CDR2 as SVGAGI. CDR3 protein: CAAKTDNTGELFF. In DNA form, the CDR3 reads TGTGCCGCCAAAACAGACAACACCGGGGAGCTGTTTTTT.

The gene calls are TRBV21-1 and TRBJ2-1; the table gives TRBD2 as D, unverified against the DNA. TRBV21-1 is labeled a pseudogene. The CDR3 spans 16 residues. The CDR3 loop reads CASSKFWSGGDNEQFF. CDR3 DNA: TGTGCCAGCAGCAAATTCTGGAGCGGGGGGGACAATGAGCAGTTCTTC.

This sequence joins TRBV15 and TRBJ1-2; TRBD1 aligns across 8 bases. The CDR3 covers 15 residues. Germline V gives CDR1 LNHNV, CDR2 YYDKDF (reference sequence). V was pared by 4 bases and J by 5 bases, with 9 bases of the junction left unmatched. The CDR3 loop is CATSNLGQGAYGYTF. In DNA form, the CDR3 reads TGTGCCACCAGCAACCTCGGGCAGGGGGCTTATGGCTACACCTTC. The full variable domain, its missing parts supplied by reference TRBV15 and TRBJ1-2, is DAMVIQNPRYQVTQFGKPVTLSCSQTLNHNVMYWYQQKSSQAPKLLFHYYDKDFNNEADTPDNFQSRRPNTSFCFLDIRSPGLGDTAMYLCATSNLGQGAYGYTFGSGTRLTVV.

The chain uses TRBV24-1 and TRBJ1-5; possibly TRBD1 for D (5 bases). Germline CDR1 is KGHDR and CDR2 is SFDVKD. V lost 4 bases and J 9 bases, leaving 18 bases between the germline ends. The CDR3 consists of 15 residues. DNA of the CDR3: TGTGCCACCAGTGACCCGACAGCGGGGTTAGGGCCCCAGCATTTT. Its protein product is CATSDPTAGLGPQHF.

The chain has TRBV3-1 (or the pseudogene TRBV3-2) and TRBJ1-1, with a weak D call TRBD1 (5 bases). Germline values: CDR1 LGHDT, CDR2 YNNKEL (reference sequence). Trimming left V 4 bases short and J 5 bases short, with 17 bases between. This CDR3 has 15 residues. The chain's CDR3 is CASSREGTAVTEAFF. CDR3 coding DNA: TGTGCCAGCAGCCGGGAAGGGACGGCAGTTACTGAAGCTTTCTTT.

DNA of the CDR3: TGTGCCACCAGTGAGCCAGGGGGAGCGACCCAGTACTTC. Its translation: CATSEPGGATQYF. V is TRBV24-1 and J is TRBJ2-5, with TRBD1 matching over 7 bases. CDR3 length: 13 amino acids. The germline CDR1 and CDR2 sequences are KGHDR and SFDVKD. The junction had 5 bases not matched to a gene; V was cut back by 4 bases and J by 7 bases.